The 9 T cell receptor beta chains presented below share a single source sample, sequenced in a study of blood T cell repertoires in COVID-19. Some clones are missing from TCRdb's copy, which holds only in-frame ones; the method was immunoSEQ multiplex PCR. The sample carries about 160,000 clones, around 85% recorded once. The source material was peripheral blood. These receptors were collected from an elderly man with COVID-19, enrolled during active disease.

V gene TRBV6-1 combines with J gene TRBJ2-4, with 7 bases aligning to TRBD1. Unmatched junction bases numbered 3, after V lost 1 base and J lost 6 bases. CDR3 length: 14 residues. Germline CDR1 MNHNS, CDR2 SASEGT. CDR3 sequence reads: CASSEEGGSNIQYF. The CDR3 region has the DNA TGTGCCAGCAGTGAAGAAGGGGGCTCAAACATTCAGTACTTC.

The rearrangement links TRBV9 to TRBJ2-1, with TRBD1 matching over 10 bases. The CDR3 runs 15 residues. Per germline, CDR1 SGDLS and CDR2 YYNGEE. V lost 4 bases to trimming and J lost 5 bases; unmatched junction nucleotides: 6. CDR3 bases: TGTGCCAGCAGCCCCCGACAGGGGGCGGACAATGAGCAGTTCTTC. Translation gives CASSPRQGADNEQFF.

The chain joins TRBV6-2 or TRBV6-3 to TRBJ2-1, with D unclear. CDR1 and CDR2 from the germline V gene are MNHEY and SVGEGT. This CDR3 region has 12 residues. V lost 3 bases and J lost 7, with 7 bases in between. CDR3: CASSYDGNEQFF. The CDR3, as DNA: TGTGCCAGCAGTTATGACGGGAATGAGCAGTTCTTC.

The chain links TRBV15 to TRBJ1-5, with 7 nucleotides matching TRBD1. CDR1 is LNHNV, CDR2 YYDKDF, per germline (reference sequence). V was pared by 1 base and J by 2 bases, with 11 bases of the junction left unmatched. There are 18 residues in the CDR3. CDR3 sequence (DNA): TGTGCCACCAGCAGAGTGTTGGTAGGACAGGCCGGCAATCAGCCCCAGCATTTT. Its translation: CATSRVLVGQAGNQPQHF.

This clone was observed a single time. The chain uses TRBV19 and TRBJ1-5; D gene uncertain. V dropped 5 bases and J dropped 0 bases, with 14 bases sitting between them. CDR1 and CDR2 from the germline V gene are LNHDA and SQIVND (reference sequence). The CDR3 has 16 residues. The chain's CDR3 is CASSSHGGNSNQPQHF. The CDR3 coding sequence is TGTGCCAGTAGTTCTCACGGAGGTAATAGCAATCAGCCCCAGCATTTT.

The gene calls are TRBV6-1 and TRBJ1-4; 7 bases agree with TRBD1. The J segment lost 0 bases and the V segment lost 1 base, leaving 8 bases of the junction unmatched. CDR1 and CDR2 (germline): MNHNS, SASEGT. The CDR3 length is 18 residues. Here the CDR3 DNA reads TGTGCCAGCAGTGAAGAGGACAGGAGATATGCAACTAATGAAAAACTGTTTTTT. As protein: CASSEEDRRYATNEKLFF.

CDR3 nucleotide sequence: TGTGCCAGCAGTGAGGAGACTGTTAGCAATCAGCCCCAGCATTTT. Encoded protein: CASSEETVSNQPQHF. The gene calls are TRBV2 and TRBJ1-5, with D unresolved. This CDR3 comprises 15 residues. Trimming shortened V by 3 bases and J by 0 bases, and 9 bases separated the two germline ends. CDR1 and CDR2 from the germline V gene are SNHLY and FYNNEI.

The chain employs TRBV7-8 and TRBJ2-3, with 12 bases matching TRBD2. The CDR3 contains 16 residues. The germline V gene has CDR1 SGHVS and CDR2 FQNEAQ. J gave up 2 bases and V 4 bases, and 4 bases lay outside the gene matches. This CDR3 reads CASSYLAGGVTDTQYF. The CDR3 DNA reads TGTGCCAGCAGCTACCTAGCGGGGGGGGTCACAGATACGCAGTATTTT.

In DNA form, the CDR3 reads TGTGCCAGCAGCGCGGGACAGGGACCCTACGAGCAGTACTTC. Amino acids: CASSAGQGPYEQYF. The J gene is TRBJ2-7, the V gene TRBV5-6; TRBD1 matches at 9 bases. Germline CDR1 reads SGHDT; CDR2 reads YYEEEE. The CDR3 is 14 residues long. J was trimmed by 2 bases and V by 4 bases; bases with no gene match: 4.